This passage covers 31 T cell receptor beta chains from one sample sequenced in a study of technical replicates of blood from a few donors. Produced via immunoSEQ multiplex PCR; TCRdb's table is partial and in-frame only. The sample holds 60,000 to 80,000 clones, around nine tenths seen once. Sequencing input: PBMCs. The receptors here all came from a human donor in good health. Some clones in this sample may be carry-over from other donors' samples.

J is TRBJ2-7 and V is TRBV7-9; TRBD2 is a possible D gene (5 bases). In germline, CDR1 is SEHNR, CDR2 FQNEAQ (reference sequence). CDR3 size: 19 residues. Trimming cost V 1 base and J 6 bases, with 28 bases left between them. The CDR3 here is CASSLVGYRGSVEESEQYF. DNA for the CDR3: TGTGCCAGCAGCTTAGTGGGCTACCGGGGTAGCGTCGAGGAAAGCGAGCAGTACTTC.

CDR3 sequence (DNA): TGTGCCAGCAGCCCCCGTGCGGGCAGCTACGAGCAGTACTTC. This gives the protein CASSPRAGSYEQYF. The genes are TRBV9 and TRBJ2-7; D possibly corresponds to TRBD2 (5 bases). V lost 4 bases, J lost 3 bases, and 14 bases lay in between. This CDR3 region has 14 residues. In germline, CDR1 is SGDLS, CDR2 YYNGEE.

This chain uses TRBV19 with TRBJ1-1; 10 nucleotides match TRBD1. V gave up 7 bases and J gave up 5 bases; unmatched junction bases: 4. The CDR3 loop spans 13 amino acids. CDR1 LNHDA and CDR2 SQIVND come from the germline V gene (reference sequence). CDR3 region: CASMTGGGTEAFF. The CDR3 DNA is TGTGCCAGTATGACAGGGGGCGGAACTGAAGCTTTCTTT.

The chain has TRBV9 and TRBJ1-2; the D gene is possibly TRBD1 (6 bases). Germline CDR1 reads SGDLS; CDR2 reads YYNGEE. The CDR3 has 14 amino acids. Between the trimmed V and J ends, which lost 0 bases and 2 bases, there was a span of 8 bases. As DNA, the CDR3 is TGTGCCAGCAGCGTAGGGACAGAGAACTATGGCTACACCTTC. This codes for CASSVGTENYGYTF.

The J gene is TRBJ1-2, the V gene TRBV5-6; D is perhaps TRBD1 (6 bases). The CDR3 loop spans 16 amino acids. V was pared by 0 bases and J by 3 bases, with 15 bases between. Per germline, CDR1 SGHDT and CDR2 YYEEEE. The CDR3 DNA sequence: TGTGCCAGCAGCTTGGGTTCTCAGGGGCCCTACTATGGCTACACCTTC. This sequence encodes CASSLGSQGPYYGYTF.

V gene TRBV25-1 combines with J gene TRBJ2-7; D is ambiguous. With 4 bases removed from V and 4 bases from J, the gap between germline ends came to 5 bases. CDR1 is MGHDK, CDR2 SYGVNS, per germline. The CDR3 has 11 residues. The CDR3 nucleotides read TGTGCCAGCAGTGTCTTATACGAGCAGTACTTC. It translates to CASSVLYEQYF.

The rearrangement links TRBV7-7 to TRBJ1-1; D call uncertain. The CDR3 length is 13 residues. Trimming left V 5 bases short and J 3 bases short, with 10 bases between. Germline values: CDR1 SSHAT, CDR2 FNYEAQ (reference sequence). The CDR3 DNA reads as TGTGCCAGCAGCCTAGGGCTGGACACTGAAGCTTTCTTT. Amino acid sequence: CASSLGLDTEAFF.

For the CDR3, the DNA is TGTGCCAGCAGCCTTGGGGGGGAAGAGACCCAGTACTTC. Its protein is CASSLGGEETQYF. This rearrangement joins TRBV14 to TRBJ2-5; TRBD2 agrees at 7 bases. V was clipped by 4 bases and J by 3 bases; unmatched bases: 2. Germline CDR1 SGHDN, CDR2 FVKESK. The CDR3 consists of 13 residues.

The sample holds one count of this clone. The chain recombines TRBV6-5 with TRBJ1-2; TRBD1 might be the D (6 bases). Trimming removed 5 bases at V and 11 bases at J, with 18 bases between. The CDR3 runs to 13 residues. Germline CDR1 and CDR2: MNHEY and SVGAGI. The CDR3 region has the DNA TGTGCCAGCAGTACCTCCACAGGGACAAGGTACACCTTC. Translating it yields CASSTSTGTRYTF.

The genes are TRBV23-1 and TRBJ2-1; D is ambiguous. TRBV23-1 is labeled an ORF, and its function is uncertain. Trimming removed 3 bases at V and 8 bases at J, with 11 bases between. The CDR3 totals 13 residues. The CDR3 DNA follows: TGCGCCAGCAGTCAGAATAGTTGCGATGAGCAGTTCTTC. Residues: CASSQNSCDEQFF.

This clone appeared a single time. The chain has TRBV19 and TRBJ1-2, with D perhaps TRBD1 (6 bases). The CDR3 is 13 amino acids. The V and J ends lost 10 bases and 0 bases respectively, with 12 bases between them. Looked up from germline, CDR1 is LNHDA and CDR2 is SQIVND (reference sequence). The CDR3 sequence is CATRDTSNYGYTF. DNA of the CDR3: TGTGCCACCAGGGACACCTCTAACTATGGCTACACCTTC.

The genes are TRBV4-1 and TRBJ2-1; 15 bases map to TRBD2. Trimming cost V 3 bases and J 9 bases; bases outside gene matches: 3. The CDR3 spans 15 residues. In germline, CDR1 is MGHRA, CDR2 YSYEKL. The CDR3 nucleotides read TGCGCCAGCAGCCACGGACTAGCGGGAGGGTCTGAGCAGTTCTTC. It translates to CASSHGLAGGSEQFF.

The chain is built from TRBV2 and TRBJ2-1, with 11 bases lining up with TRBD2. V shed 1 base and J 9 bases; nucleotides not matched to a gene: 8. The CDR3 consists of 16 residues. Germline CDR1 SNHLY, CDR2 FYNNEI. CDR3 protein: CASSEGVAGGQSEQFF. The CDR3 DNA sequence: TGTGCCAGCAGTGAAGGGGTAGCGGGGGGGCAGAGTGAGCAGTTCTTC.

This clone was recorded once. This chain links TRBV27 with TRBJ2-5; 12 bases agree with TRBD2. Germline V gene data show CDR1 as MNHEY and CDR2 as SMNVEV (reference sequence). The CDR3 runs to 14 residues. Germline trimming cut 3 bases from V and 5 bases from J; bases unmatched to any gene: 1. CDR3 amino acids: CASSLTSGSETQYF. The CDR3 DNA reads as TGTGCCAGCAGTTTGACTAGCGGGAGTGAGACCCAGTACTTC.

The chain carries TRBV10-2 and TRBJ1-2; TRBD1 might be the D (5 bases). This CDR3 contains 16 residues. Trimming shortened V by 3 bases and J by 4 bases, and 18 bases separated the two germline ends. Germline V gene lookup returns CDR1 WSHSY and CDR2 SAAADI. CDR3 sequence reads: CASSETRRTFGYGYTF. The CDR3 coding sequence is TGCGCCAGCAGTGAAACGCGACGGACATTTGGCTATGGCTACACCTTC.

The chain joins TRBV7-2 to TRBJ1-2; 9 bases fit TRBD1. The CDR3 covers 15 residues. Trimming cost V 5 bases and J 5 bases; bases outside gene matches: 9. Germline V CDR1 and CDR2: SGHTA, FQGNSA. This CDR3 reads CASSNYRGHHYGYTF. For the CDR3, the DNA is TGTGCCAGCAGCAACTACAGGGGGCATCATTATGGCTACACCTTC. Together with reference TRBV7-2 and TRBJ1-2, the CDR3 gives the full variable domain: GAGVSQSPSNKVTEKGKDVELRCDPISGHTALYWYRQSLGQGLEFLIYFQGNSAPDKSGLPSDRFSAERTGGSVSTLTIQRTQQEDSAVYLCASSNYRGHHYGYTFGSGTRLTVV.

In its sample, this clone was seen a few times. This rearrangement joins TRBV7-2 to TRBJ2-5, with 11 positions matching TRBD2. The CDR3 spans 16 residues. V trimming: 3 bases; J trimming: 6 bases; junction bases outside the gene matches: 9. The germline V gene has CDR1 SGHTA and CDR2 FQGNSA. CDR3 sequence: CASSLTSGARLQTQYF. As DNA, the CDR3 is TGTGCCAGCAGCTTGACTAGCGGGGCCCGGCTTCAGACCCAGTACTTC.

This clone was detected once. The chain employs TRBV9 and TRBJ2-5; D possibly corresponds to TRBD2 (5 bases). The CDR3 consists of 14 residues. Germline values: CDR1 SGDLS, CDR2 YYNGEE. Trimming left V 1 base short and J 2 bases short, with 9 bases between. As DNA, the CDR3 is TGTGCCAGCAGCGTATCCGGGATGCAAGAGACCCAGTACTTC. It is translated as CASSVSGMQETQYF.

The chain combines TRBV27 with TRBJ2-2, with 9 bases lining up with TRBD2. The CDR3 totals 14 residues. Looked up from germline, CDR1 is MNHEY and CDR2 is SMNVEV (reference sequence). V lost 6 bases and J lost 8; bases outside the gene matches: 7. DNA for the CDR3: TGTGCCAGCAGGGGGGGGACTAGCTGGGGGGAGCTGTTTTTT. Its translation is CASRGGTSWGELFF.

V and J are TRBV9 and TRBJ2-3; tentatively, D is TRBD2 (6 bases). Germline-derived CDR1 and CDR2 are SGDLS and YYNGEE. The CDR3 has 14 residues. Trimming pared 1 base from V and 0 bases from J, leaving 6 bases between. For the CDR3, the DNA is TGTGCCAGCAGCGTAAGCGGGAGCACAGATACGCAGTATTTT. Translating gives CASSVSGSTDTQYF.

The V gene is TRBV13, the J gene TRBJ2-7; 11 bases line up with TRBD2. This CDR3 spans 15 amino acids. J lost 3 bases, V lost 0 bases, and 1 base had no gene match. Germline values: CDR1 PRHDT, CDR2 FYEKMQ (reference sequence). CDR3 sequence reads: CASSLGTSGIYEQYF. For the CDR3, the DNA is TGTGCCAGCAGCTTAGGGACTAGCGGGATCTACGAGCAGTACTTC.

The V gene is TRBV29-1, the J gene TRBJ1-1, with D perhaps matching TRBD1 (5 bases). Trimming shortened V by 7 bases and J by 4 bases, and 10 bases separated the two germline ends. CDR1 is SQVTM and CDR2 is ANQGSEA in the germline V gene. There are 11 residues in the CDR3. CDR3 protein: CSGRQGTEAFF. The CDR3 DNA reads as TGCAGCGGACGCCAGGGCACTGAAGCTTTCTTT.

The chain links TRBV4-3 to TRBJ2-7; possibly TRBD1 for D (8 bases). Trimming stripped 1 base from V and 6 bases from J, with 13 bases between. The CDR3 has 14 residues. CDR1 is LGHNA and CDR2 is YSLEER in the germline V gene. CDR3 in amino acids: CASSQVQGGVEQYF. DNA of the CDR3: TGCGCCAGCAGCCAAGTACAGGGGGGGGTCGAGCAGTACTTC.

The chain links TRBV18 to TRBJ2-1, with D perhaps TRBD1 (5 bases). Between the trimmed V and J ends, which lost 4 bases and 8 bases, there was a span of 12 bases. Germline values: CDR1 KGHSH, CDR2 LQKENI. The CDR3 has 13 amino acids. Written as DNA, the CDR3 is TGTGCCAGCTCACGGAATCAGGGTCATGAGCAGTTCTTC. Translating gives CASSRNQGHEQFF.

The chain is built from TRBV6-6 and TRBJ1-1; tentatively, D is TRBD1 (6 bases). Germline CDR1 and CDR2: MNHNY and SVGAGI (reference sequence). Trimming removed 5 bases at V and 5 bases at J, with 12 bases between. This CDR3 region has 13 residues. In DNA form, the CDR3 reads TGTGCCAGCAGTGACCCTACAGGGACTGAAGCTTTCTTT. Protein product: CASSDPTGTEAFF.

The rearrangement joins TRBV9 to TRBJ1-1, with a tentative D call TRBD1 (5 bases). CDR1 and CDR2 (germline): SGDLS, YYNGEE. The CDR3 consists of 15 residues. Trimming took 4 bases from V and 5 from J, leaving 18 bases between them. CDR3 region: CASSPGAGWDTEAFF. The CDR3 DNA sequence: TGTGCCAGCAGCCCCGGTGCAGGGTGGGATACTGAAGCTTTCTTT.

The chain employs TRBV27 and TRBJ2-2; TRBD2 aligns across 10 bases. Germline V CDR1 and CDR2: MNHEY, SMNVEV (reference sequence). CDR3 size: 18 residues. The V gene end was trimmed by 4 bases and the J gene end by 1 base; junction bases not matched to a gene: 9. The DNA for the CDR3 is TGTGCCAGCAGTTCCCCCCATTCTAGCGGGGGGAACACCGGGGAGCTGTTTTTT. It translates to CASSSPHSSGGNTGELFF.

This chain connects TRBV14 to TRBJ1-2; D is possibly TRBD1 (5 bases). The CDR3 length is 15 residues. Germline V gene sequence: CDR1 SGHDN, CDR2 FVKESK. V dropped 4 bases and J dropped 2 bases, with 14 bases sitting between them. The CDR3 loop is CASSPRGTLNYGYTF. CDR3 in DNA: TGTGCCAGCAGCCCAAGGGGCACCTTAAACTATGGCTACACCTTC.

The rearrangement links TRBV4-3 to TRBJ2-3, with 12 nucleotides matching TRBD2. The CDR3 is made up of 16 amino acids. Looked up from germline, CDR1 is LGHNA and CDR2 is YSLEER. V shed 5 bases and J 2 bases; nucleotides not matched to a gene: 5. The CDR3 protein is CASSDGLAGTTDTQYF. In nucleotides, the CDR3 is TGCGCCAGCAGCGACGGACTAGCGGGAACCACAGATACGCAGTATTTT.

This chain uses TRBV15 with TRBJ2-4; weak D call: TRBD1 (6 bases). CDR3 length: 16 residues. Deletions cut 3 bases from V and 2 bases from J, with 14 bases between. The V gene's germline CDR1 is LNHNV and CDR2 YYDKDF (reference sequence). The CDR3 loop reads CATSREYDRTKNIQYF. CDR3 DNA: TGTGCCACCAGCAGGGAATATGACAGGACCAAAAACATTCAGTACTTC.

The chain links TRBV2 to TRBJ2-7, with D possibly TRBD1 on 5 matching bases. This CDR3 has 12 amino acids. The germline gives CDR1 SNHLY, CDR2 FYNNEI. Deletions cut 6 bases from V and 2 bases from J, with 8 bases between. The CDR3 nucleotides are TGTGCCAGCAGCCCAGGGACCTACGAGCAGTACTTC. Its protein product is CASSPGTYEQYF.